What follows are 17 T cell receptor beta chains derived from one specimen sequenced in a study of cytomegalovirus exposure and HLA in healthy donors. Researchers ran the PCR with 60 Vbeta and 13 Jbeta primers. Sequenced by immunoSEQ multiplex PCR; TCRdb stores in-frame clones only, minus some. This sample's clone table lists 150,000 to 200,000 clones. Sequenced: PBMCs. Receptor source: a man younger than 40 in good health and CMV-seronegative.

This chain links TRBV7-2 with TRBJ2-2, with 7 bases fitting TRBD2. V gave up 5 bases and J gave up 5 bases; unmatched junction bases: 14. Germline assignment: CDR1 SGHTA and CDR2 FQGNSA. CDR3 size: 17 residues. This CDR3 reads CASSRTRGGGRTGELFF. In DNA, the CDR3 is TGTGCCAGCAGCCGAACCCGAGGCGGGGGACGGACCGGGGAGCTGTTTTTT.

This sequence joins TRBV27 and TRBJ2-1, with D perhaps matching TRBD1 (5 bases). V was trimmed by 1 base and J by 6 bases, leaving 10 bases between them. Germline assignment: CDR1 MNHEY and CDR2 SMNVEV (reference sequence). The CDR3 is 14 residues long. CDR3 protein: CASSLYAGPNEQFF. The CDR3 DNA follows: TGTGCCAGCAGTTTATATGCAGGGCCCAATGAGCAGTTCTTC.

The J gene is TRBJ2-5, the V gene TRBV28, with D unresolved. This CDR3 region has 13 residues. V was clipped by 5 bases and J by 10 bases, with 17 bases between them. From germline, CDR1 is MDHEN and CDR2 SYDVKM. The CDR3: CASSGHSYRYQYF. DNA of the CDR3: TGTGCCAGCAGTGGCCACAGCTATCGTTACCAGTACTTC. The whole variable domain, filled in from reference TRBV28 and TRBJ2-5, reads DVKVTQSSRYLVKRTGEKVFLECVQDMDHENMFWYRQDPGLGLRLIYFSYDVKMKEKGDIPEGYSVSREKKERFSLILESASTNQTSMYLCASSGHSYRYQYFGPGTRLLVL.

The chain uses TRBV7-9 and TRBJ1-1; 7 bases fit TRBD1. Germline lookup yields CDR1 SEHNR and CDR2 FQNEAQ (reference sequence). This CDR3 has 12 amino acids. V lost 4 bases to trimming and J lost 7 bases; unmatched junction nucleotides: 3. This CDR3 is CASSSGQLEAFF. CDR3 in DNA: TGTGCCAGCAGCTCGGGACAGCTTGAAGCTTTCTTT.

The chain employs TRBV27 and TRBJ2-3, with 11 bases identical to TRBD1. CDR1 MNHEY and CDR2 SMNVEV come from the germline V gene (reference sequence). The CDR3 spans 16 residues. Trimming cost V 1 base and J 3 bases; bases outside gene matches: 3. Here the CDR3 reads CASSLLGQGATDTQYF. For the CDR3, the DNA is TGTGCCAGCAGTTTATTAGGACAGGGGGCAACAGATACGCAGTATTTT.

V and J are TRBV2 and TRBJ1-5; D may be TRBD1 (6 bases). The V end was cut by 0 bases, the J end by 7 bases, with 13 bases between. The CDR3 extends over 15 amino acids. CDR1 SNHLY and CDR2 FYNNEI come from the germline V gene. The CDR3, as DNA: TGTGCCAGCAGTGAAGCGACAGGCGGGTGGCAGCCCCAGCATTTT. This sequence encodes CASSEATGGWQPQHF.

V gene TRBV5-1 combines with J gene TRBJ2-1, with 8 bases lining up with TRBD2. The CDR3 length is 16 residues. The V and J ends lost 0 bases and 6 bases, in that order; junction bases with no gene match: 8. CDR1 and CDR2 from the germline V gene are SGHRS and YFSETQ. Here the CDR3 reads CASSLGSGGPSNEQFF. CDR3 nucleotides: TGCGCCAGCAGCTTGGGTTCGGGAGGGCCGTCCAATGAGCAGTTCTTC.

The chain uses TRBV19 and TRBJ2-7; weak D call: TRBD2 (6 bases). Germline loops: CDR1 LNHDA, CDR2 SQIVND (reference sequence). CDR3 length: 15 amino acids. V lost 5 bases and J 5 bases, leaving 19 bases between the germline ends. The CDR3 loop is CASSWGGGRTHEQYF. CDR3 DNA: TGTGCCAGTAGTTGGGGCGGAGGGCGAACCCACGAGCAGTACTTC.

The J gene is TRBJ2-7, the V gene TRBV5-1, with a weak D call TRBD1 (6 bases). V shed 0 bases and J shed 3 bases, with 13 bases lying between them. Germline loops: CDR1 SGHRS, CDR2 YFSETQ. CDR3 length equals 15 residues. In DNA form, the CDR3 reads TGCGCCAGCAGCTTGGCCGGGACACCGCACTACGAGCAGTACTTC. Residues: CASSLAGTPHYEQYF.

The rearrangement joins TRBV7-3 to TRBJ2-1; D gene unclear. Trimming took off 5 bases at V and 2 bases at J, with 16 bases between the two ends. The germline CDR1 and CDR2 sequences are SGHTA and FQGTGA. The CDR3 extends over 16 amino acids. CDR3 bases: TGTGCCAGCAGCGGGTCGGGTGGAGTTCCCTACAATGAGCAGTTCTTC. Its protein product is CASSGSGGVPYNEQFF.

The chain uses TRBV5-1 and TRBJ2-5; maybe TRBD2 (6 bases). Deletions cut 4 bases from V and 4 bases from J, with 11 bases between. CDR1 and CDR2 from the germline V gene are SGHRS and YFSETQ. The CDR3 consists of 13 residues. The CDR3 protein is CASSPSEGETQYF. In DNA, the CDR3 is TGCGCCAGCAGCCCGTCGGAGGGAGAGACCCAGTACTTC.

The V gene is TRBV7-2, the J gene TRBJ1-1, with TRBD1 as a possible D gene (5 bases). V was shortened by 7 bases and J by 4 bases, with 13 bases between the two germline ends. Germline loops: CDR1 SGHTA, CDR2 FQGNSA. The CDR3 sequence is 13 residues long. The CDR3 DNA follows: TGTGCCAGCACCCGACAGACTGCCACTGAAGCTTTCTTT. Its protein is CASTRQTATEAFF.

This chain joins TRBV12-5 and TRBJ2-3; a weak D match, TRBD1 (6 bases). Germline assignment: CDR1 LGHNT and CDR2 FRNRAP. The CDR3 runs 14 residues. V was trimmed by 7 bases and J by 3 bases, leaving 14 bases between them. For the CDR3, the DNA is TGTGCTAGTGCTTCGACAACAGGGACAGATACGCAGTATTTT. Translation: CASASTTGTDTQYF.

Comment on this clone: Other DNA sequences of this sample code for an identical CDR3. The chain employs TRBV6-5 and TRBJ2-3, with 9 bases fitting TRBD2. This CDR3 region has 15 residues. The V segment lost 0 bases and the J segment 4 bases; nucleotides outside the gene matches: 2. Germline loops: CDR1 MNHEY, CDR2 SVGAGI. The CDR3 region is CASSYSAGGADTQYF. The CDR3 region has the DNA TGTGCCAGCAGTTACTCTGCGGGAGGGGCAGATACGCAGTATTTT.

The J gene is TRBJ1-1, the V gene TRBV28; TRBD1 might be the D (6 bases). The length of the CDR3 is 16 residues. Trimming took 7 bases from V and 5 from J, leaving 23 bases between them. Per the germline V gene, CDR1 is MDHEN and CDR2 is SYDVKM. Here the CDR3 reads CASISMGGGSYTEAFF. CDR3 DNA sequence: TGTGCCAGCATCTCAATGGGAGGGGGAAGTTATACTGAAGCTTTCTTT. Variable domain in full (rest from reference TRBV28 and TRBJ1-1): DVKVTQSSRYLVKRTGEKVFLECVQDMDHENMFWYRQDPGLGLRLIYFSYDVKMKEKGDIPEGYSVSREKKERFSLILESASTNQTSMYLCASISMGGGSYTEAFFGQGTRLTVV.

The chain links TRBV29-1 to TRBJ2-7, with D uncertain. Germline V lookup: CDR1 SQVTM, CDR2 ANQGSEA. This CDR3 comprises 12 residues. V lost 0 bases to trimming and J lost 4 bases, with 7 bases between them. DNA for the CDR3: TGCAGCGTTGAAGATCCAACATACGAGCAGTACTTC. It translates to CSVEDPTYEQYF.

The V call is TRBV5-1, the J call TRBJ2-3; D possibly corresponds to TRBD1 (5 bases). The CDR3 runs 14 residues. With 3 bases removed from V and 0 bases from J, the gap between germline ends came to 8 bases. Germline V CDR1 and CDR2: SGHRS, YFSETQ. The DNA for the CDR3 is TGCGCCAGCAGCTCATACAGGAGCACAGATACGCAGTATTTT. Translation: CASSSYRSTDTQYF. Combining the CDR3 with reference TRBV5-1 and TRBJ2-3 gives the whole variable domain KAGVTQTPRYLIKTRGQQVTLSCSPISGHRSVSWYQQTPGQGLQFLFEYFSETQRNKGNFPGRFSGRQFSNSRSEMNVSTLELGDSALYLCASSSYRSTDTQYFGPGTRLTVL.